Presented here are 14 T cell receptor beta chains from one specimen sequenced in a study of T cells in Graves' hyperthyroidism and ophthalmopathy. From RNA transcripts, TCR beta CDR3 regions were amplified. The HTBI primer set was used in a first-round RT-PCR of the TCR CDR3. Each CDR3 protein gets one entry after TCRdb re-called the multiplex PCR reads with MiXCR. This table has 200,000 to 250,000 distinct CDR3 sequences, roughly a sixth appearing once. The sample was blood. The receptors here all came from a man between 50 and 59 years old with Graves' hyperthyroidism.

CDR3 loop: CASSFLSSWRGSGKETQYF. The CDR3 bases are TGTGCCAGCAGTTTTCTCTCTTCTTGGCGGGGGAGTGGTAAAGAGACCCAGTACTTC. The chain has TRBV12-3 or TRBV12-4 and TRBJ2-5, with 7 bases that match TRBD2. The CDR3 is 19 residues long. Trimming at V came to 3 bases and at J to 3 bases, leaving 19 bases not matched to a gene.

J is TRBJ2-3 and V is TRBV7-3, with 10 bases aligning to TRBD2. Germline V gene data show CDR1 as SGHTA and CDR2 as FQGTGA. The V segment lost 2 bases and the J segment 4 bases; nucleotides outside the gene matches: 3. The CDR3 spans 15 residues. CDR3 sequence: CASSLEGTSADTQYF. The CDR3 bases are TGTGCCAGCAGCTTAGAAGGGACTAGCGCAGATACGCAGTATTTT.

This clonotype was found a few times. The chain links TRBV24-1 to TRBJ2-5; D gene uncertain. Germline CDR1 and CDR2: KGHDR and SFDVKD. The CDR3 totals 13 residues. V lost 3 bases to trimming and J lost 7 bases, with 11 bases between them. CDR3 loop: CATSDRGRSTQYF. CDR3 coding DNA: TGTGCCACCAGTGATAGAGGCAGATCGACCCAGTACTTC.

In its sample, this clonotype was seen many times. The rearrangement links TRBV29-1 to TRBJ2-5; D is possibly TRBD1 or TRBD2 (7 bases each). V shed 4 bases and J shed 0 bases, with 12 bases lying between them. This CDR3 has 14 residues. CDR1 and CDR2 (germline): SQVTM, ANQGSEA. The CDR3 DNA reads TGCAGCGTTGGGCAGGGGGGGCACCAAGAGACCCAGTACTTC. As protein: CSVGQGGHQETQYF.

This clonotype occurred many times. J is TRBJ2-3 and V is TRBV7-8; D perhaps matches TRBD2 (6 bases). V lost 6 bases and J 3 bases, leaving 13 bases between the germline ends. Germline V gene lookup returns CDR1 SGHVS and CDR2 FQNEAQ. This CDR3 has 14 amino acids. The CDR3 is CASRSEGLTDTQYF. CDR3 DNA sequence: TGTGCCAGCAGGTCGGAGGGGTTGACAGATACGCAGTATTTT.

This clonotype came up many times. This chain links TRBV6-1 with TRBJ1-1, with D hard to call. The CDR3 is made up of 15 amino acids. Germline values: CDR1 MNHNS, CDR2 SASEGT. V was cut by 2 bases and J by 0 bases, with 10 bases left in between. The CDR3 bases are TGTGCCAGCAGTGAACTGACCATCATGAACACTGAAGCTTTCTTT. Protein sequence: CASSELTIMNTEAFF.

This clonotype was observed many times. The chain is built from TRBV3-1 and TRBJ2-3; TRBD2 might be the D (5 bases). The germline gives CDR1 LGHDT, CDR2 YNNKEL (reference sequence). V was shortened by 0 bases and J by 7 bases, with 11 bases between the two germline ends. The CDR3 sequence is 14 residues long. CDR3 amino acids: CASSQDRGLHTQYF. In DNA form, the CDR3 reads TGTGCCAGCAGCCAAGACCGAGGGCTTCATACGCAGTATTTT.

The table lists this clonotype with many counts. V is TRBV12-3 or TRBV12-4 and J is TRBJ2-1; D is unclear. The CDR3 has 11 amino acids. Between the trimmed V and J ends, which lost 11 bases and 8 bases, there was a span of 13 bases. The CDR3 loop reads CAQLNSYEQFF. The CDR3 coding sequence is TGTGCCCAATTAAATAGCTATGAGCAGTTCTTC.

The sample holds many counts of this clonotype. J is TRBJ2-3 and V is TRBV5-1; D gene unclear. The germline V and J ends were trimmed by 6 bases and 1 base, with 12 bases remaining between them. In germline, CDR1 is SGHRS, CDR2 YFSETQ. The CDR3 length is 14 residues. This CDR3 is CASKNLRGTDTQYF. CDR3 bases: TGCGCCAGCAAAAATCTCCGAGGCACAGATACGCAGTATTTT.

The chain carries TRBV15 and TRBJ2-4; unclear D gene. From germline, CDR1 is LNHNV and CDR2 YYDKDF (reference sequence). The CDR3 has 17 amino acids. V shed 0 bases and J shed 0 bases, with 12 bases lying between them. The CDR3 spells CATSRETGRSAKNIQYF. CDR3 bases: TGTGCCACCAGCAGAGAGACGGGCAGGTCAGCCAAAAACATTCAGTACTTC. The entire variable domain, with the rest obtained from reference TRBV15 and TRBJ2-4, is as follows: DAMVIQNPRYQVTQFGKPVTLSCSQTLNHNVMYWYQQKSSQAPKLLFHYYDKDFNNEADTPDNFQSRRPNTSFCFLDIRSPGLGDTAMYLCATSRETGRSAKNIQYFGAGTRLSVL.

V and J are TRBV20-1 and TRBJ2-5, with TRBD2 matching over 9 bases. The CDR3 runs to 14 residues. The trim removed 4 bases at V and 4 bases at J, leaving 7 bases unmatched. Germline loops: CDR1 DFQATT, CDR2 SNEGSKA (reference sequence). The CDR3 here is CSAISGSAAETQYF. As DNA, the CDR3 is TGCAGTGCTATTAGCGGGAGTGCTGCAGAGACCCAGTACTTC.

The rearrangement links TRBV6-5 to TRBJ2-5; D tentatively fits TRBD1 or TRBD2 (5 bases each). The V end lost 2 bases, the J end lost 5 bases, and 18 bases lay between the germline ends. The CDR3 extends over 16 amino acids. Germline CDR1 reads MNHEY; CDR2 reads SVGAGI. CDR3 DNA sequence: TGTGCCAGCAGTTACGGGGGTAGCCCCCTCAGCGAGACCCAGTACTTC. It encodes CASSYGGSPLSETQYF.

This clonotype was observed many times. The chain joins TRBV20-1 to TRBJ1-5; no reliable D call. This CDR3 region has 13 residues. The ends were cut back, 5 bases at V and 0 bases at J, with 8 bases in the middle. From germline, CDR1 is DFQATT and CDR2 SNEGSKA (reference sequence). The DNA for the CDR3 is TGCAGTGCTCCGGGTCGTAGCAATCAGCCCCAGCATTTT. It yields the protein CSAPGRSNQPQHF.

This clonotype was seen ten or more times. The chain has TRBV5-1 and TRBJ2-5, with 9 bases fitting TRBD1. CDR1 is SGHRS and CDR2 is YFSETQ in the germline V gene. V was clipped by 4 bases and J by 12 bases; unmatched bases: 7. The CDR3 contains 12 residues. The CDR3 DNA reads TGCGCCAGCAGCCCGGGGACAGGGTGGGAGTACTTC. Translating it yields CASSPGTGWEYF.